Described below is a single T cell receptor (beta chain) sequence and its context. V lost 3 bases, J lost 6 bases, and 6 bases stayed unmatched. CDR1 and CDR2 from the germline V gene are SEHNR and FQNEAQ (reference sequence). The CDR3 has 14 amino acids. The data were taken from a study of blood T cell repertoires in COVID-19. On the study more broadly: From the United States, Italy and Spain came samples of acute and convalescent COVID-19. PBMCs, B-cell-depleted T cells, or T cells were the source of the cDNA or gDNA that made up the material.

Per the original data handling: The authors estimated nucleated cell counts from reference gene primer amplification. Clones were sequenced by immunoSEQ multiplex PCR, and TCRdb holds only the in-frame ones, with some missing. That table is the source of V, J and clone size, and D and trimming were worked out from the DNA. The table includes just under 85,000 clones, over 80% detected once. This TCR was sampled from an elderly woman with acute or convalescent COVID-19. Sequencing was performed on peripheral blood. The J gene is TRBJ2-7, the V gene TRBV7-9; TRBD1 matches 9 bases. The CDR3 here is CASSLGQGSFEQYF. The CDR3 DNA reads TGTGCCAGCAGCTTGGGACAGGGAAGTTTCGAGCAGTACTTC.